Following are 24 T cell receptor beta chains from one sample sequenced in a study of CD8+ T cells in alopecia areata. Extracted RNA was reverse transcribed into cDNA, the sequencing template. Produced via immunoSEQ multiplex PCR; TCRdb's table is partial and in-frame only. Of some 100,000 clones listed, approximately 58% are singletons. What was sequenced was CD4+ T cells sorted from blood. The receptors derive from a human donor in good health.

The V and J genes are TRBV6-5 and TRBJ2-3; maybe TRBD1 (6 bases). The CDR3 spans 12 residues. The germline V and J ends were trimmed by 2 bases and 6 bases, with 6 bases remaining between them. CDR1 is MNHEY and CDR2 is SVGAGI in the germline V gene. The CDR3 coding sequence is TGTGCCAGCAGTTACGACAGGGATACGCAGTATTTT. Translated, it gives CASSYDRDTQYF.

The chain recombines TRBV2 with TRBJ2-4, with 7 bases identical to TRBD1. Germline assignment: CDR1 SNHLY and CDR2 FYNNEI. Trimming took 4 bases from V and 9 from J; bases not matched to a gene: 9. The CDR3 is 14 amino acids. CDR3 sequence: CASSGGQAGTIQYF. CDR3 nucleotide sequence: TGTGCCAGCAGTGGCGGACAGGCCGGAACCATTCAGTACTTC.

This clone was counted between two and nine times. V is TRBV2 and J is TRBJ1-5, with D uncertain. The CDR3 loop spans 12 amino acids. Looked up from germline, CDR1 is SNHLY and CDR2 is FYNNEI. Trimming removed 8 bases from V and 6 bases from J, with 11 bases in between. CDR3 region: CASGPMGQPQHF. The DNA for the CDR3 is TGTGCCAGCGGGCCGATGGGTCAGCCCCAGCATTTT.

The CDR3 nucleotides read TGTGCCAGCAGCGTAGCTGGCAGGGGGCTTTCACCCCTCCACTTT. It encodes CASSVAGRGLSPLHF. The V gene is TRBV9, the J gene TRBJ1-6, with 8 bases identical to TRBD1. This CDR3 has 15 amino acids. Germline CDR1 and CDR2: SGDLS and YYNGEE. V lost 0 bases, J lost 9 bases, and 5 bases stayed unmatched.

The chain carries TRBV7-9 and TRBJ2-7; no clear D gene. Trimming took 2 bases from V and 4 from J, leaving 6 bases between them. Looked up from germline, CDR1 is SEHNR and CDR2 is FQNEAQ (reference sequence). The CDR3 consists of 12 residues. The CDR3 protein is CASSLPPYEQYF. The DNA for the CDR3 is TGTGCCAGCAGCTTACCGCCATACGAGCAGTACTTC.

In its sample, this clone was seen once. The V gene is TRBV7-7, the J gene TRBJ2-5; the D gene is possibly TRBD2 (6 bases). Germline V lookup: CDR1 SSHAT, CDR2 FNYEAQ (reference sequence). Trimming cost V 0 bases and J 5 bases, with 16 bases left between them. There are 16 residues in the CDR3. CDR3 region: CASSLAPRTAGETQYF. The CDR3 coding sequence is TGTGCCAGCAGCTTAGCGCCACGAACCGCGGGGGAGACCCAGTACTTC.

The gene calls are TRBV5-1 and TRBJ1-1, with D perhaps matching TRBD1 (5 bases). Germline CDR1 SGHRS, CDR2 YFSETQ. V was clipped by 1 base and J by 8 bases, with 9 bases between them. This CDR3 is 12 amino acids long. In DNA, the CDR3 is TGCGCCAGCAGCTTGCCGGCAGGGGAAGCTTTCTTT. It codes for CASSLPAGEAFF.

This chain joins TRBV29-1 and TRBJ2-5, with D unresolved. Germline CDR1 and CDR2: SQVTM and ANQGSEA. The CDR3 spans 12 residues. V lost 6 bases and J 2 bases, leaving 10 bases between the germline ends. CDR3 coding DNA: TGCAGCGTCTACCAGGTACAAGAGACCCAGTACTTC. It yields the protein CSVYQVQETQYF.

The table lists this clone with a few counts. This chain joins TRBV11-1 and TRBJ2-4; D tentatively reads TRBD1 or TRBD2 (5 bases each). V lost 5 bases, J lost 7 bases, and 21 bases lay in between. CDR1 is SGHAT and CDR2 is FQDESV in the germline V gene (reference sequence). This CDR3 region has 16 residues. The CDR3 reads CASSPPGAENVNIQYF. The CDR3 region has the DNA TGTGCCAGCAGCCCCCCCGGGGCCGAGAACGTCAACATTCAGTACTTC. Full variable domain (outside the CDR3, taken from reference TRBV11-1 and TRBJ2-4): EAEVAQSPRYKITEKSQAVAFWCDPISGHATLYWYRQILGQGPELLVQFQDESVVDDSQLPKDRFSAERLKGVDSTLKIQPAELGDSAMYLCASSPPGAENVNIQYFGAGTRLSVL.

The chain joins TRBV2 to TRBJ2-5; D uncertain. The V gene lost 6 bases and the J gene lost 4 bases, with 12 bases spanning the gap. The length of the CDR3 is 13 residues. Germline values: CDR1 SNHLY, CDR2 FYNNEI. Here the CDR3 DNA reads TGTGCCAGCAGCAACTACCTCCGAGAGACCCAGTACTTC. Translating it yields CASSNYLRETQYF. Looking up the rest from reference TRBV2 and TRBJ2-5 gives the full variable domain: EPEVTQTPSHQVTQMGQEVILRCVPISNHLYFYWYRQILGQKVEFLVSFYNNEISEKSEIFDDQFSVERPDGSNFTLKIRSTKLEDSAMYFCASSNYLRETQYFGPGTRLLVL.

The rearrangement links TRBV15 to TRBJ2-5, with D perhaps TRBD1 or TRBD2 (5 bases each). Trimming cost V 7 bases and J 1 base, with 13 bases left between them. The CDR3 extends over 14 amino acids. Germline assignment: CDR1 LNHNV and CDR2 YYDKDF (reference sequence). This chain's CDR3 is CATTRAGTQETQYF. In nucleotides, the CDR3 is TGTGCCACCACCAGGGCCGGGACCCAAGAGACCCAGTACTTC.

The chain is built from TRBV30 and TRBJ2-7; D call uncertain. Trimming left V 3 bases short and J 4 bases short, with 7 bases between. CDR1 and CDR2 (germline): GTSNPN, SVGIG (reference sequence). The CDR3 loop spans 11 amino acids. The CDR3 is CAWSPGYEQYF. CDR3 sequence (DNA): TGTGCCTGGAGCCCCGGATACGAGCAGTACTTC.

The chain couples TRBV25-1 to TRBJ2-1; 7 bases agree with TRBD1. The CDR3 covers 16 residues. Germline CDR1 reads MGHDK; CDR2 reads SYGVNS. The J segment lost 0 bases and the V segment lost 6 bases, leaving 8 bases of the junction unmatched. This CDR3 is CASSDPGQRSYNEQFF. The CDR3, as DNA: TGTGCCAGCAGCGACCCGGGACAGCGCTCCTACAATGAGCAGTTCTTC.

This clone was recorded a few times. This chain connects TRBV14 to TRBJ2-7; D gene unclear. Germline V gene data show CDR1 as SGHDN and CDR2 as FVKESK. The CDR3 is 12 residues long. The germline V and J ends were trimmed by 4 bases and 7 bases, with 11 bases remaining between them. CDR3 sequence (DNA): TGTGCCAGCAGCCCGTCTTGGGGAGAGCAGTACTTC. Translating it yields CASSPSWGEQYF.

The V and J genes are TRBV5-1 and TRBJ2-3; D is perhaps TRBD2 (5 bases). The CDR3 runs 15 residues. The ends were cut back, 4 bases at V and 5 bases at J, with 17 bases in the middle. The germline V gene has CDR1 SGHRS and CDR2 YFSETQ. The CDR3 protein is CASSPSGTAGDTQYF. The CDR3 region has the DNA TGCGCCAGCAGCCCCTCCGGAACCGCGGGAGATACGCAGTATTTT.

The rearrangement links TRBV15 to TRBJ1-6, with no clear D. In germline, CDR1 is LNHNV, CDR2 YYDKDF (reference sequence). The ends were cut back, 6 bases at V and 0 bases at J, with 9 bases in the middle. This CDR3 comprises 15 residues. This CDR3 is CATRSGSSYNSPLHF. The CDR3 DNA follows: TGTGCCACCAGGAGCGGGAGCTCCTATAATTCACCCCTCCACTTT.

V and J are TRBV5-4 and TRBJ2-2, with no clear D. The CDR3 loop spans 13 amino acids. Germline-derived CDR1 and CDR2 are SGHNT and YYREEE (reference sequence). V was trimmed by 0 bases and J by 2 bases, leaving 2 bases between them. The CDR3: CASSLVNTGELFF. The CDR3 DNA reads as TGTGCCAGCAGCTTGGTAAACACCGGGGAGCTGTTTTTT.

The V and J genes are TRBV14 and TRBJ2-7; 7 bases align to TRBD1. The V and J ends lost 3 bases and 2 bases, in that order; junction bases with no gene match: 1. The CDR3 covers 13 residues. The germline gives CDR1 SGHDN, CDR2 FVKESK. The DNA for the CDR3 is TGTGCCAGCAGCCAGACAGGGACCTACGAGCAGTACTTC. This codes for CASSQTGTYEQYF.

The rearrangement uses TRBV30 and TRBJ2-3; D is uncertain. CDR1 and CDR2 from the germline V gene are GTSNPN and SVGIG (reference sequence). This CDR3 region has 11 residues. The V end was cut by 2 bases, the J end by 3 bases, with 3 bases between. CDR3 nucleotides: TGTGCCTGGAGTAGAACAGATACGCAGTATTTT. Translated, it gives CAWSRTDTQYF. Full variable domain (outside the CDR3, taken from reference TRBV30 and TRBJ2-3): SQTIHQWPATLVQPVGSPLSLECTVEGTSNPNLYWYRQAAGRGLQLLFYSVGIGQISSEVPQNLSASRPQDRQFILSSKKLLLSDSGFYLCAWSRTDTQYFGPGTRLTVL.

V is TRBV7-8 and J is TRBJ2-3; maybe TRBD2 (5 bases). CDR3 length: 14 residues. Trimming shortened V by 1 base and J by 4 bases, and 9 bases separated the two germline ends. Looked up from germline, CDR1 is SGHVS and CDR2 is FQNEAQ. CDR3 DNA: TGTGCCAGCAGCTTAGTACTAGATTCAGATACGCAGTATTTT. Translating gives CASSLVLDSDTQYF.

V and J are TRBV4-2 and TRBJ2-3; maybe TRBD2 (6 bases). Germline V lookup: CDR1 LGHNA, CDR2 YNFKEQ. The ends were cut back, 1 base at V and 9 bases at J, with 11 bases in the middle. The CDR3 has 13 residues. The CDR3 region is CASSQGGEDTQYF. The CDR3 coding sequence is TGTGCCAGCAGCCAAGGGGGGGAAGACACGCAGTATTTT.

The chain joins TRBV29-1 to TRBJ1-2, with 7 bases that match TRBD1. The junction had 5 bases not matched to a gene; V was cut back by 4 bases and J by 3 bases. The CDR3 extends over 13 amino acids. Germline V lookup: CDR1 SQVTM, CDR2 ANQGSEA. The CDR3 DNA is TGCAGCGTTGTCAGAGGGACAGACTATGGCTACACCTTC. Translating it yields CSVVRGTDYGYTF.

For the CDR3, the DNA is TGCGCCAGCAGCGCAAATCTAGCGGGGGCAAACATTCAGTACTTC. Amino acid sequence: CASSANLAGANIQYF. V gene TRBV5-1 combines with J gene TRBJ2-4; 10 bases agree with TRBD2. V was pared by 4 bases and J by 6 bases, with 7 bases of the junction left unmatched. This CDR3 comprises 15 residues. The germline gives CDR1 SGHRS, CDR2 YFSETQ.

The table lists this clone with a few counts. The J gene is TRBJ1-5, the V gene TRBV29-1; tentative D call: TRBD1 (5 bases). CDR1 is SQVTM, CDR2 ANQGSEA, per germline. V lost 4 bases and J lost 6, with 13 bases in between. The CDR3 extends over 13 amino acids. As DNA, the CDR3 is TGCAGCGTTGGGTCGGGGCCCAGTCAGCCCCAGCATTTT. Protein product: CSVGSGPSQPQHF. The full variable domain, with the rest looked up from reference TRBV29-1 and TRBJ1-5, is SAVISQKPSRDICQRGTSLTIQCQVDSQVTMMFWYRQQPGQSLTLIATANQGSEATYESGFVIDKFPISRPNLTFSTLTVSNMSPEDSSIYLCSVGSGPSQPQHFGDGTRLSIL.